This TCR beta chain emerged from a study of T-cell reconstitution after alpha-beta-depleted transplantation in children. CDR1 is SGHVS, CDR2 FQNEAQ, per germline. Germline trimming cut 4 bases from V and 3 bases from J; bases unmatched to any gene: 6. The CDR3 length is 16 residues. Unique molecular identifiers tagged the TCRbeta library. A single record per CDR3 protein comes from TCRdb applying MiXCR to the PCR reads. The sample has 480,000 or so distinct CDR3 sequences, roughly a tenth seen once. The source is a child younger than 10 with inherited bone marrow failure, due to receive a stem cell transplant. The chain couples TRBV7-8 to TRBJ2-7; 13 nucleotides agree with TRBD2. The specimen comprised PBMCs, sampled before TCRalphabeta/CD19-depleted stem cell transplant. The CDR3 sequence: CASSSTSGRIYYEQYF. As DNA, the CDR3 is TGTGCCAGCAGCTCGACTAGCGGGAGGATTTACTACGAGCAGTACTTC.